One sample yielded the 16 T cell receptor beta chains listed below, sequenced in a study of intratumoral heterogeneity in liver cancer. Samples with the label H were taken from distinct, geographically separated regions of the hepatocellular carcinoma nodule. Libraries were made using the immunoSEQ multiplex PCR assay. TCRdb carries this immuneACCESS record with in-frame sequences only. Its versions omit some clonotypes, under half of them owing to an unresolved V gene in the studies checked, with the rest unexplained. The sample data list around 2,500 clones, and roughly two thirds of these were observed just once. Around 50% of the sample rests with the top ten. The sample was tumor tissue, taken before any cancer treatment. The receptors come from a woman aged 65 to 85 with hepatocellular carcinoma.

This clone was counted a few times. This chain uses TRBV7-8 with TRBJ2-2; D unclear. This CDR3 has 14 residues. Germline V gives CDR1 SGHVS, CDR2 FQNEAQ. The germline V and J ends were trimmed by 5 bases and 3 bases, with 10 bases remaining between them. The CDR3 sequence: CASSTQPDTGELFF. The CDR3 bases are TGTGCCAGCAGCACGCAGCCTGACACCGGGGAGCTGTTTTTT. Supplemented by reference TRBV7-8 and TRBJ2-2, the full variable domain reads GAGVSQSPRYKVAKRGQDVALRCDPISGHVSLFWYQQALGQGPEFLTYFQNEAQLDKSGLPSDRFFAERPEGSVSTLKIQRTQQEDSAVYLCASSTQPDTGELFFGEGSRLTVL.

The chain has TRBV7-3 and TRBJ2-1, with 7 bases identical to TRBD2. The CDR3 totals 14 residues. Germline values: CDR1 SGHTA, CDR2 FQGTGA. J was trimmed by 7 bases and V by 1 base; bases with no gene match: 4. The CDR3 DNA follows: TGTGCCAGCAGCTTAAGTGGCGGGAGTAATGAGCAGTTCTTC. Protein product: CASSLSGGSNEQFF.

The chain recombines TRBV28 with TRBJ1-6; unclear D gene. V was trimmed by 4 bases and J by 17 bases, leaving 15 bases between them. Germline-derived CDR1 and CDR2 are MDHEN and SYDVKM. The CDR3 covers 12 residues. DNA of the CDR3: TGTGCCAGCAGTTCTTTTAGGGCCTCCTTCCACTTT. As protein: CASSSFRASFHF. The variable domain in full, with the rest retrieved from reference TRBV28 and TRBJ1-6, is DVKVTQSSRYLVKRTGEKVFLECVQDMDHENMFWYRQDPGLGLRLIYFSYDVKMKEKGDIPEGYSVSREKKERFSLILESASTNQTSMYLCASSSFRASFHFGNGTRLTVT.

J is TRBJ1-1 and V is TRBV9, with D unclear. The CDR3 contains 16 residues. V was shortened by 4 bases and J by 4 bases, with 20 bases between the two germline ends. The germline V gene has CDR1 SGDLS and CDR2 YYNGEE. The CDR3 spells CASSPHPPGGGTEAFF. In DNA form, the CDR3 reads TGTGCCAGCAGCCCCCACCCCCCGGGCGGAGGCACTGAAGCTTTCTTT.

This chain links TRBV5-1 with TRBJ2-5; 11 nucleotides agree with TRBD2. The V gene's germline CDR1 is SGHRS and CDR2 YFSETQ. The CDR3 length is 16 residues. V trimming: 1 base; J trimming: 1 base; junction bases outside the gene matches: 3. The CDR3 coding sequence is TGCGCCAGCAGCTTGAGGACTAGCGGGCTCCAAGAGACCCAGTACTTC. Translated: CASSLRTSGLQETQYF.

This sequence joins TRBV28 and TRBJ2-7; D unclear. The V and J ends lost 3 bases and 1 base respectively, with 10 bases between them. This CDR3 is built from 14 residues. The V gene's germline CDR1 is MDHEN and CDR2 SYDVKM. Here the CDR3 reads CASSFSSFSYEQYF. In DNA form, the CDR3 reads TGTGCCAGCAGTTTCAGCAGCTTTTCCTACGAGCAGTACTTC.

Here the CDR3 reads CASAPGDNTEAFF. In DNA form, the CDR3 reads TGTGCCTCCGCTCCGGGGGACAACACTGAAGCTTTCTTT. The V gene is TRBV28, the J gene TRBJ1-1; D is perhaps TRBD1 (5 bases). CDR3 length: 13 amino acids. Looked up from germline, CDR1 is MDHEN and CDR2 is SYDVKM. The V end was cut by 11 bases, the J end by 2 bases, with 15 bases between.

This chain links TRBV19 with TRBJ2-2; D gene unclear. Per the germline V gene, CDR1 is LNHDA and CDR2 is SQIVND (reference sequence). V was pared by 5 bases and J by 7 bases, with 17 bases between. CDR3 length: 15 residues. CDR3 sequence reads: CASSPDESSVGELFF. The CDR3 region has the DNA TGTGCCAGTAGTCCGGACGAATCCAGCGTCGGGGAGCTGTTTTTT.

The chain has TRBV10-3 and TRBJ1-5; TRBD1 might be the D (5 bases). This CDR3 has 13 amino acids. V was cut by 4 bases and J by 1 base, with 5 bases left in between. Germline V gene lookup returns CDR1 ENHRY and CDR2 SYGVKD. CDR3 region: CAISGTSNQPQHF. The DNA for the CDR3 is TGTGCCATCAGTGGGACAAGCAATCAGCCCCAGCATTTT.

In its sample, this clone was seen once. This chain uses TRBV5-1 with TRBJ2-7, with 10 nucleotides matching TRBD2. The junction had 8 bases not matched to a gene; V was cut back by 0 bases and J by 5 bases. This CDR3 region has 16 residues. The germline V gene has CDR1 SGHRS and CDR2 YFSETQ. The CDR3 spells CASSLGQREGRNEQYF. DNA of the CDR3: TGCGCCAGCAGCTTGGGGCAGCGGGAGGGCCGCAACGAGCAGTACTTC.

The CDR3 DNA is TGTGCCAGCACCTCCCTGGCGACGGCCTGGAGCAATCAGCCCCAGCATTTT. This encodes CASTSLATAWSNQPQHF. This chain links TRBV28 with TRBJ1-5; no firm D call. The length of the CDR3 is 17 residues. The V gene's germline CDR1 is MDHEN and CDR2 SYDVKM. Trimming took off 7 bases at V and 1 base at J, with 20 bases between the two ends. The full variable domain, rest sourced from reference TRBV28 and TRBJ1-5, is DVKVTQSSRYLVKRTGEKVFLECVQDMDHENMFWYRQDPGLGLRLIYFSYDVKMKEKGDIPEGYSVSREKKERFSLILESASTNQTSMYLCASTSLATAWSNQPQHFGDGTRLSIL.

CDR3 sequence: CASSTQRGTYEQYF. CDR3 DNA: TGTGCCAGCAGCACACAAAGGGGAACCTACGAGCAGTACTTC. J is TRBJ2-7 and V is TRBV6-2 or TRBV6-3; TRBD1 is a possible D gene (5 bases). Germline V gives CDR1 MNHEY, CDR2 SVGEGT. The CDR3 runs to 14 residues. Trimming left V 6 bases short and J 2 bases short, with 14 bases between.

V and J are TRBV29-1 and TRBJ1-4; D is uncertain. The CDR3 runs to 10 residues. The germline CDR1 and CDR2 sequences are SQVTM and ANQGSEA. Trimming shortened V by 5 bases and J by 6 bases, and 4 bases separated the two germline ends. The CDR3 here is CSVYDEKLFF. CDR3 sequence (DNA): TGCAGCGTTTATGATGAAAAACTGTTTTTT.

The V gene is TRBV6-6, the J gene TRBJ1-3; D is unresolved. V was pared by 2 bases and J by 4 bases, with 9 bases between. Per germline, CDR1 MNHNY and CDR2 SVGAGI (reference sequence). This CDR3 has 14 residues. The CDR3 protein is CASSYDFLGNTIYF. As DNA, the CDR3 is TGTGCCAGCAGTTACGACTTTTTGGGAAACACCATATATTTT.

Here the CDR3 reads CASSQLVPDTQYF. The DNA for the CDR3 is TGTGCCAGCAGCCAACTCGTCCCAGATACGCAGTATTTT. The chain carries TRBV7-3 and TRBJ2-3; D uncertain. CDR3 length: 13 residues. Germline V gene sequence: CDR1 SGHTA, CDR2 FQGTGA. Trimming left V 5 bases short and J 4 bases short, with 10 bases between.

This sequence joins TRBV19 and TRBJ2-7; 11 bases line up with TRBD2. The CDR3 consists of 16 residues. V shed 3 bases and J 4 bases; nucleotides not matched to a gene: 8. CDR1 and CDR2 from the germline V gene are LNHDA and SQIVND (reference sequence). The CDR3 is CASSIVVTSGSYEQYF. As DNA, the CDR3 is TGTGCCAGTAGTATCGTGGTTACTAGCGGGAGTTACGAGCAGTACTTC. Full variable domain (rest looked up from reference TRBV19 and TRBJ2-7): DGGITQSPKYLFRKEGQNVTLSCEQNLNHDAMYWYRQDPGQGLRLIYYSQIVNDFQKGDIAEGYSVSREKKESFPLTVTSAQKNPTAFYLCASSIVVTSGSYEQYFGPGTRLTVT.